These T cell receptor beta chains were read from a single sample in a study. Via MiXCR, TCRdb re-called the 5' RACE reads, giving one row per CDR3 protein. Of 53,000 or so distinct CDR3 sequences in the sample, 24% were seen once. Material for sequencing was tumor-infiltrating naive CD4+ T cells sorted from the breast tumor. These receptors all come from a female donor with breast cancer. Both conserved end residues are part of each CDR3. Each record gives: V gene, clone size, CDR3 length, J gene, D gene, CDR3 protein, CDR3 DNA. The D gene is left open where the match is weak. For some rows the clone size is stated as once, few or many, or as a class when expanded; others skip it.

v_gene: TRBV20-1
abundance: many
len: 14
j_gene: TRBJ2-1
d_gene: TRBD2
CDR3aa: CSAGSGRAHNEQFF
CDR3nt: TGCAGTGCGGGTAGCGGGAGGGCCCACAATGAGCAGTTCTTC

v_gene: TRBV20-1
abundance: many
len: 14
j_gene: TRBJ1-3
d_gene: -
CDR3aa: CSAATGISGNTIYF
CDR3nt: TGCAGTGCAGCGACGGGAATCTCTGGAAACACCATATATTTT

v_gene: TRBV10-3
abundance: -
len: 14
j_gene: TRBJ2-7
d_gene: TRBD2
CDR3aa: CAIRGTSTTYEQYF
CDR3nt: TGTGCCATCAGAGGGACTAGTACTACCTACGAGCAGTACTTC

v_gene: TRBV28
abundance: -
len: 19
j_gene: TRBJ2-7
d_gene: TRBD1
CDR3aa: CASVGVAGTGGTSSYEQYF
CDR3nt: TGTGCCAGCGTTGGAGTAGCCGGGACAGGGGGCACTAGCTCCTACGAGCAGTACTTC

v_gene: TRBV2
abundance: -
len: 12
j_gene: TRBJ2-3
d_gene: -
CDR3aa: CASRWFRDTQYF
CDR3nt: TGTGCCAGCCGGTGGTTTCGAGATACGCAGTATTTT

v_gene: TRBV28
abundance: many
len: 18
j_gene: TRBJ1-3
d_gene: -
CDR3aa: CASSFRWRRRVSGNTIYF
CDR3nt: TGTGCCAGCAGTTTTAGATGGCGCCGGCGAGTCTCTGGAAACACCATATATTTT

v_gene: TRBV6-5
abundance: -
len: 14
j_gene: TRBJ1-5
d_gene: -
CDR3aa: CASSPGSNYQPQHF
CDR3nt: TGTGCCAGCAGTCCCGGGTCAAACTATCAGCCCCAGCATTTT

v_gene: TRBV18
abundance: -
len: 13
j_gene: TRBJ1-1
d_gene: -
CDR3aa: CASRQEMNTEAFF
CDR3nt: TGTGCCAGCCGACAGGAGATGAACACTGAAGCTTTCTTT

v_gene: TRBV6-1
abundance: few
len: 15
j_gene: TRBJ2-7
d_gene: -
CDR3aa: CASSEQMVVRYEQYF
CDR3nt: TGTGCCAGCAGTGAACAAATGGTGGTTCGCTACGAGCAGTACTTC

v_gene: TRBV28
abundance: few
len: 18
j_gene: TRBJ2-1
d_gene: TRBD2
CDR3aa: CASWSSSGDRSSYNEQFF
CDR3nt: TGTGCCAGCTGGTCATCCAGCGGGGATCGGAGCTCCTACAATGAGCAGTTCTTC

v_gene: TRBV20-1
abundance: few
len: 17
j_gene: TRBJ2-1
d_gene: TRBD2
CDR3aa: CSARDPTSGSSYNEQFF
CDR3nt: TGCAGTGCTAGAGATCCGACTAGCGGGAGCTCCTACAATGAGCAGTTCTTC

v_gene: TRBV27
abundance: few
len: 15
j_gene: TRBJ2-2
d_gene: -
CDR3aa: CASSFAARATGELFF
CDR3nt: TGTGCCAGCAGCTTTGCGGCCAGGGCCACCGGGGAGCTGTTTTTT

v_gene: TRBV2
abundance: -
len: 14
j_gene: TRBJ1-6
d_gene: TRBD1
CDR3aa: CASSPDRVNSPLHF
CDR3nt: TGTGCCAGCAGCCCCGACAGGGTTAATTCACCCCTCCACTTT

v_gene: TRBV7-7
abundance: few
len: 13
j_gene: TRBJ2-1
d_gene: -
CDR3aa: CASSFGGSNEQFF
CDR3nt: TGTGCTAGCAGCTTTGGAGGGTCGAATGAGCAGTTCTTC

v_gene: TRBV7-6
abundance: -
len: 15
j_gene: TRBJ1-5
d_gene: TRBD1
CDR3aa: CASSLGNRGGQPQHF
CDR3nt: TGTGCCAGCAGCTTAGGGAACAGGGGCGGCCAGCCCCAGCATTTT

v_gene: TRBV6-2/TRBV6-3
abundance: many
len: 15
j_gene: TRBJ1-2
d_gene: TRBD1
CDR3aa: CASRDPVGQSYGYTF
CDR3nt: TGTGCCAGCAGAGACCCGGTGGGACAGTCCTATGGCTACACCTTC

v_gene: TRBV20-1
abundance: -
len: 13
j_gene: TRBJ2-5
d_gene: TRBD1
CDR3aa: CSASEGQMETQYF
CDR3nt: TGCAGTGCTAGTGAGGGACAGATGGAGACCCAGTACTTC

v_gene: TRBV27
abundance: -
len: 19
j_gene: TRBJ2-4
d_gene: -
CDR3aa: CASSLSTPHRVLAKNIQYF
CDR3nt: TGTGCCAGCAGTTTATCGACCCCCCACAGGGTTCTAGCCAAAAACATTCAGTACTTC

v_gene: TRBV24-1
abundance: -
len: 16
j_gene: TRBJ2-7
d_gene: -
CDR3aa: CATSEPPGLLFYEQYF
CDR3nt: TGTGCCACCAGTGAACCCCCGGGACTCCTGTTCTACGAGCAGTACTTC

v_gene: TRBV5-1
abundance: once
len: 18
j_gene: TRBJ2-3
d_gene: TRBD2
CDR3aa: CASSSETGGRADANTQYF
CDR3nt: TGCGCCAGCAGCTCGGAAACGGGCGGGAGGGCCGACGCAAATACGCAGTATTTT

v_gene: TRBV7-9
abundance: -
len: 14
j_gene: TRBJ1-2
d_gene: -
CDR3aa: CASSLTGTRNGYTF
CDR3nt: TGTGCCAGCAGCCTAACCGGGACACGGAATGGCTACACCTTC

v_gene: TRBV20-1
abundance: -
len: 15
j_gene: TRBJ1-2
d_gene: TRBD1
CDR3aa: CSARGDRSANYGYTF
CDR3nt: TGCAGTGCTAGGGGGGACAGGTCCGCTAACTATGGCTACACCTTC

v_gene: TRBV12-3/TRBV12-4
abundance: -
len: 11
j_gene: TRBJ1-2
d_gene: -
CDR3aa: CASGLDYGYTF
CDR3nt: TGTGCCAGCGGACTGGACTATGGCTACACCTTC

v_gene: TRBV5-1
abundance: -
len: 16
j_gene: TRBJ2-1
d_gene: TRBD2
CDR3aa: CASSLYLAVSYNDQFF
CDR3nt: TGCGCCAGCAGCTTGTACCTAGCGGTTTCCTACAATGATCAGTTCTTC

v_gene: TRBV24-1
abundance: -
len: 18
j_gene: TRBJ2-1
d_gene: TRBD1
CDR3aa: CATSDPTPTGERYNEQFF
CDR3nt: TGTGCCACCAGTGATCCGACCCCTACAGGGGAGCGCTACAATGAGCAGTTCTTC

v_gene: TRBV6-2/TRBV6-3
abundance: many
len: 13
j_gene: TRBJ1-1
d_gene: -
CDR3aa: CASSLGANTEAFF
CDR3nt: TGTGCCAGCAGCCTGGGGGCGAACACTGAAGCTTTCTTT

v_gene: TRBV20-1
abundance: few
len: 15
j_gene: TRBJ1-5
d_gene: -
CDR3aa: CSASGSGRSNQPQHF
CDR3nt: TGCAGTGCGTCGGGGTCGGGGAGAAGCAATCAGCCCCAGCATTTT

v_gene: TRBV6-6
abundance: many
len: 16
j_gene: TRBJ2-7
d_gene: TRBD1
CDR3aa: CASSLGTGTGGYEQYF
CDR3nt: TGTGCCAGCAGTTTAGGGACCGGGACAGGGGGATACGAGCAGTACTTC